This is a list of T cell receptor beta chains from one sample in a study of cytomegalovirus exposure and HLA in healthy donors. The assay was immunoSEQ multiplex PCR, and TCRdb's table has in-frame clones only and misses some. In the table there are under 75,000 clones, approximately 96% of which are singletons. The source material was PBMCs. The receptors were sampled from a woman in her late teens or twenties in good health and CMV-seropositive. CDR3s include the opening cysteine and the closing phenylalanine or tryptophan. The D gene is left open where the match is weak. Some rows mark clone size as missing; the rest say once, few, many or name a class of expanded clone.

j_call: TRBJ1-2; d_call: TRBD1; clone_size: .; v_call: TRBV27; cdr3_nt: TGTGCCAGCAGTCCCGGGACAGGGACTTATGGCTACACCTTC; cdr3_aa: CASSPGTGTYGYTF
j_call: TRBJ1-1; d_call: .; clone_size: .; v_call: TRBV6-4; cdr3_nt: TGTGCCAGCAGTGACATCCCGGGCACTGAAGCTTTCTTT; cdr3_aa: CASSDIPGTEAFF
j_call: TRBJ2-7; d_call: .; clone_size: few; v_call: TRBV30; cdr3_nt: TGTGCCTGGAGTGTTTTGTACTACGAGCAGTACTTC; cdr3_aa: CAWSVLYYEQYF
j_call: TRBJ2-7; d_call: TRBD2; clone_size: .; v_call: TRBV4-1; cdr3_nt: TGCGCCAGCAGCCAGTCGGGAGGGCCGGGAGAGCAGTACTTC; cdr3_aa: CASSQSGGPGEQYF
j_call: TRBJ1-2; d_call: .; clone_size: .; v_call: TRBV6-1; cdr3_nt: TGTGCCAGCTCTCTACAGGGAAAGGAAATCTTC; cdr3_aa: CASSLQGKEIF
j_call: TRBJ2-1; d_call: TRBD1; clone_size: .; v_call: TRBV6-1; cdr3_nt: TGTGCCAGCAGCGCCGACAGGGGAGGCTACAATGAGCAGTTCTTC; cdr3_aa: CASSADRGGYNEQFF
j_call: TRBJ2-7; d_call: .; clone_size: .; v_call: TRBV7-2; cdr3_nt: TGTGCCAGCAGCTTATCGAGGGACGAGCAGTACTTC; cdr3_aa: CASSLSRDEQYF
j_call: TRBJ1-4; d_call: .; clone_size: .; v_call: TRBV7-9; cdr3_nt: TGTGCCAGCACCTCGGCCACACGGGGAAAACTGTTTTTT; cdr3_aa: CASTSATRGKLFF
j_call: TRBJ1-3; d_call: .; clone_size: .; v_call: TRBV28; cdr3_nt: TGTGCCAGCAGTTTGGAAGGGGGTTCTGGAAACACCATATATTTT; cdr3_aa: CASSLEGGSGNTIYF
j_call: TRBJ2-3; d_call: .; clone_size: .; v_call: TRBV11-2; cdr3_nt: TGTGCCAGCAGCTTAGACACGACGGAGGATACGCAGTATTTT; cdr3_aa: CASSLDTTEDTQYF
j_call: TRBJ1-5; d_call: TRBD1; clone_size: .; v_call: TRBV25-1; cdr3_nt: TGTGCCAGCAGTAGGGGACAGGGCTGGAATCAGCCCCAGCATTTT; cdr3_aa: CASSRGQGWNQPQHF
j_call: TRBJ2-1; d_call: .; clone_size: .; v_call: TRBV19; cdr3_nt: TGTGCCAGTAGCCCTGGGAGAAATGAGCAGTTCTTC; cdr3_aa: CASSPGRNEQFF
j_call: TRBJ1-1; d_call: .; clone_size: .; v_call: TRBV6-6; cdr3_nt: TGTGCCAGCAGTCGAACCCGAACAGAGAACACTGAAGCTTTCTTT; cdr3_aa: CASSRTRTENTEAFF
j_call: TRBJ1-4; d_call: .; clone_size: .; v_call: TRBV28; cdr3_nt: TGTGCCAGCAGTTTCCTCGGACTTAATGAAAAACTGTTTTTT; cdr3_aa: CASSFLGLNEKLFF
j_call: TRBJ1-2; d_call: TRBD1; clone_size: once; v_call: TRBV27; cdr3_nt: TGTGCCAGCAGTTTATCTACAGGGGGCGCGTTGGGCTACACCTTC; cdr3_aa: CASSLSTGGALGYTF
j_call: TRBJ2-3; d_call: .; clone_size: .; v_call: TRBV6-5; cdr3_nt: TGTGCCAGCAGTTACACGACAGCAGATACGCAGTATTTT; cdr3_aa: CASSYTTADTQYF